These T cell receptor beta chains were read from a single sample in a study of T cell responses to AZD1222 COVID-19 vaccine. Generated by immunoSEQ multiplex PCR, the TCRdb table keeps only in-frame clones and is missing some. The sample gives around 150,000 clones, roughly 90% of which show up once; around 5.2% is in the top ten. The material sequenced was peripheral blood, taken on day 0 of AZD1222 vaccination. These receptors originate from an adult in good health. The CDR3 runs from the conserved cysteine through the conserved F or W.

TRBV7-3,TRBJ1-1,CASSLDSGRNTEAFF
TRBV10-3,TRBJ1-5,CAISPTGSEQPQHF
TRBV28,TRBJ1-5,CASSLAGTSPSNQPQHF
TRBV18,TRBJ1-1,CASSEGQTNTEAFF
TRBV3-1/TRBV3-2,TRBJ1-5,CASSQGPPGNQPQHF
TRBV4-3,TRBJ1-3,CASSQAGIPGNTIYF
TRBV9,TRBJ1-1,CASSVEGEDTEAFF
TRBV7-2,TRBJ2-2,CASKGLQGAGELFF
TRBV9,TRBJ2-3,CASSAGGGPDTQYF
TRBV18,TRBJ2-1,CASSPPEGYNEQFF
TRBV9,TRBJ2-4,CASSVGDRAGLAKNIQYF
TRBV30,TRBJ1-6,CAWSVAGNSPLHF
TRBV2,TRBJ2-1,CASSEPRAGLWTSSYNEQFF
TRBV7-6,TRBJ1-3,CASSLAEFPSGNTIYF
TRBV30,TRBJ2-3,CAWTVGGASSTDTQYF
TRBV7-9,TRBJ1-4,CASSLARGQGVDEKLFF
TRBV4-3,TRBJ2-3,CASSQVAVSKTSTDTQYF
TRBV12-3/TRBV12-4,TRBJ1-3,CASSFDRNTIYF
TRBV30,TRBJ1-2,CAWSRQGAGYGYTF
TRBV7-2,TRBJ1-1,CASSLGRAGNTEAFF
TRBV11-2,TRBJ1-1,CASSLAQGEAFF
TRBV30,TRBJ2-7,CAWSPSGVYEQYF
TRBV7-2,TRBJ1-1,CASRRPGAYTEAFF